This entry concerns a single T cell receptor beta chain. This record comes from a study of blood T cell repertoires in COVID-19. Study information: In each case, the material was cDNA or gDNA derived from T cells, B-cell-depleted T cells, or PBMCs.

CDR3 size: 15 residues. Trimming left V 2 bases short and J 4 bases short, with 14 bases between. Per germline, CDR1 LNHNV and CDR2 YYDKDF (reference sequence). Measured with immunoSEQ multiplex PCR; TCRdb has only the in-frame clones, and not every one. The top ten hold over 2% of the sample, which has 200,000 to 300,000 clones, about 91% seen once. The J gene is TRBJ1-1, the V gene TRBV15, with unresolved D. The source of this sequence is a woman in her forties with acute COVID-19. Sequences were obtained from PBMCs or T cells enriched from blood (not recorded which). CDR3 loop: CATSRTGGVGTEAFF. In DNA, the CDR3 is TGTGCCACCAGCAGAACCGGCGGGGTAGGCACTGAAGCTTTCTTT.